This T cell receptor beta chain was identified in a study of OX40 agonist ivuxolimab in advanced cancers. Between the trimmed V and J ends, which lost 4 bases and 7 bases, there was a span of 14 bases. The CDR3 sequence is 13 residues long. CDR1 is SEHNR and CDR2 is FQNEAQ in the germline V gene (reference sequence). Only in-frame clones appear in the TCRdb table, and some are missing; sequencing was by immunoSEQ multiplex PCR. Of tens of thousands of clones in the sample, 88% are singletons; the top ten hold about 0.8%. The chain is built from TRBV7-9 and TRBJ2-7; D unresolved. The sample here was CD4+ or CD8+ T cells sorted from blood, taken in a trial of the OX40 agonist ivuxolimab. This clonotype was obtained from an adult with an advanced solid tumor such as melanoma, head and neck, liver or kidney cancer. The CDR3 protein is CASSSNSPQEQYF. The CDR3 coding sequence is TGTGCCAGCAGCTCCAATTCCCCCCAGGAGCAGTACTTC.